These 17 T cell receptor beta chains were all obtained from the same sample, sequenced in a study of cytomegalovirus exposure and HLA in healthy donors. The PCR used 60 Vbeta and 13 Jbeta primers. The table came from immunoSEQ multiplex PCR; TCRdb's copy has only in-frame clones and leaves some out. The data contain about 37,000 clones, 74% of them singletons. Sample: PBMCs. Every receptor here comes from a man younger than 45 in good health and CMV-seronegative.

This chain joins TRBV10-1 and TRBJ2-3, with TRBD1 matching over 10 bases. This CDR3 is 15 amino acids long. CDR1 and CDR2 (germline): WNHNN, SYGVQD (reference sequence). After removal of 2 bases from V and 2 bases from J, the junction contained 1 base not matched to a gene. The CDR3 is CASSEGTGATDTQYF. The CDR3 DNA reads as TGCGCCAGCAGTGAGGGGACAGGGGCCACAGATACGCAGTATTTT.

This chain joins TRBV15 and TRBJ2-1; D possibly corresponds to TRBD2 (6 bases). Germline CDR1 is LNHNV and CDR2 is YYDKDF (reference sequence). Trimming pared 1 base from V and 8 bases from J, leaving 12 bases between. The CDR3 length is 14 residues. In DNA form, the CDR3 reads TGTGCCACCAGCAGAGGCCTTGAGCGGGATGAGCAGTTCTTC. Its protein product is CATSRGLERDEQFF.

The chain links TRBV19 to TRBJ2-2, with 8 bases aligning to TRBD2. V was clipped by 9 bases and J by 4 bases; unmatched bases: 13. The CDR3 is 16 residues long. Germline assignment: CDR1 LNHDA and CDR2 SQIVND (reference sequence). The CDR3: CASLKDRAGVTGELFF. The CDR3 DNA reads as TGTGCCAGCCTAAAGGATCGAGCGGGAGTCACCGGGGAGCTGTTTTTT.

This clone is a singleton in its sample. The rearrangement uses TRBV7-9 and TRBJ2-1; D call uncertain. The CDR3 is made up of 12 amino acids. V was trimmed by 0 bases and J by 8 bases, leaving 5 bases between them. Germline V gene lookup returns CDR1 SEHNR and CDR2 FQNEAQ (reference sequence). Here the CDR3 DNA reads TGTGCCAGCAGCTTAGCCCCGGATGAGCAGTTCTTC. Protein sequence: CASSLAPDEQFF. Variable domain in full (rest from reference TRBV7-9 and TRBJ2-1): DTGVSQNPRHKITKRGQNVTFRCDPISEHNRLYWYRQTLGQGPEFLTYFQNEAQLEKSRLLSDRFSAERPKGSFSTLEIQRTEQGDSAMYLCASSLAPDEQFFGPGTRLTVL.

Here the CDR3 DNA reads TGTGCCAGCAGTCTGTCTGGAAACACCATATATTTT. It is translated as CASSLSGNTIYF. The chain has TRBV25-1 and TRBJ1-3, with unresolved D. The V and J ends lost 5 bases and 1 base respectively, with 3 bases between them. Germline-derived CDR1 and CDR2 are MGHDK and SYGVNS. The CDR3 is made up of 12 amino acids.

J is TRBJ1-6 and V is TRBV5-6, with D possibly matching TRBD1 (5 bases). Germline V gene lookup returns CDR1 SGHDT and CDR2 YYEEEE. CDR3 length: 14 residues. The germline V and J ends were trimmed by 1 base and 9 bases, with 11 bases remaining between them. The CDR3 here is CASSLRGGGSPLHF. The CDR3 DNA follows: TGTGCCAGCAGCTTGCGGGGGGGAGGTTCACCCCTCCACTTT.

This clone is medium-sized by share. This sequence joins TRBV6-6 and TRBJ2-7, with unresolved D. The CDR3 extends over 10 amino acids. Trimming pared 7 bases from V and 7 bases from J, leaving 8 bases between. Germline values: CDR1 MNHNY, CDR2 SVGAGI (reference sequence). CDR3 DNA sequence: TGTGCCAGCACAGGTACGGAGCAGTACTTC. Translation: CASTGTEQYF.

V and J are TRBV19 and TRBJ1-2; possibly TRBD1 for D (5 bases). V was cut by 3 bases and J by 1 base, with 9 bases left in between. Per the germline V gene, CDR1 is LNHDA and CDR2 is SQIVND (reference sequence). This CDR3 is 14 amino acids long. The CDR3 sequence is CASSMVQGNYGYTF. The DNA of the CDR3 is TGTGCCAGTAGTATGGTTCAGGGTAACTATGGCTACACCTTC.

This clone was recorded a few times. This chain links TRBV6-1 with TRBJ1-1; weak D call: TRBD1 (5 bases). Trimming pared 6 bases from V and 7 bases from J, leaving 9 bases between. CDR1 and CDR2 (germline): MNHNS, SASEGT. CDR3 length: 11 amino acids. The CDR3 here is CASREGREAFF. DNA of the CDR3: TGTGCCAGCAGGGAGGGGCGTGAAGCTTTCTTT.

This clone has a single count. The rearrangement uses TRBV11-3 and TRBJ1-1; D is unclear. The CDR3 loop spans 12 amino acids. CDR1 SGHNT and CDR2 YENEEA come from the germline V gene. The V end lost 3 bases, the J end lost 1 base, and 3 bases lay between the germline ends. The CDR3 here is CASSFKNTEAFF. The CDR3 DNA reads TGTGCCAGCAGCTTTAAGAACACTGAAGCTTTCTTT.

The CDR3 region is CASRGQGYGYTF. The DNA of the CDR3 is TGCGCCAGCAGAGGACAGGGCTATGGCTACACCTTC. The rearrangement uses TRBV5-1 and TRBJ1-2; 8 bases agree with TRBD1. The V gene end was trimmed by 5 bases and the J gene end by 4 bases; junction bases not matched to a gene: 1. The length of the CDR3 is 12 residues. The germline V gene has CDR1 SGHRS and CDR2 YFSETQ. The whole variable domain, remainder taken from reference TRBV5-1 and TRBJ1-2, is KAGVTQTPRYLIKTRGQQVTLSCSPISGHRSVSWYQQTPGQGLQFLFEYFSETQRNKGNFPGRFSGRQFSNSRSEMNVSTLELGDSALYLCASRGQGYGYTFGSGTRLTVV.

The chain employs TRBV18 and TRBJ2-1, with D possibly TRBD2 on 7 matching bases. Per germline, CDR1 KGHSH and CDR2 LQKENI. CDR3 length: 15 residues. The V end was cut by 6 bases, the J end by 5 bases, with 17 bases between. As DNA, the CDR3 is TGTGCCAGCTCCCTAGACAAGGGGGGGGACAATGAGCAGTTCTTC. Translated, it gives CASSLDKGGDNEQFF.

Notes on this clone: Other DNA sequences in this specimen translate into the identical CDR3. CDR3 sequence reads: CATSRGPQETQYF. The CDR3 DNA reads TGTGCCACCAGCAGAGGGCCACAAGAGACCCAGTACTTC. The chain couples TRBV15 to TRBJ2-5; unclear D gene. This CDR3 has 13 amino acids. CDR1 and CDR2 from the germline V gene are LNHNV and YYDKDF (reference sequence). Trimming took 1 base from V and 2 from J, leaving 5 bases between them.

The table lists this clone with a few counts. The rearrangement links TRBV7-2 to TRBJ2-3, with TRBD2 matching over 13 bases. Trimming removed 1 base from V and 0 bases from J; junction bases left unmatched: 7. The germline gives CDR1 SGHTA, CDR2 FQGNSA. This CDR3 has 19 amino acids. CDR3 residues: CASSLGLAGGPSSTDTQYF. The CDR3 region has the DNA TGTGCCAGCAGCTTAGGACTAGCGGGGGGCCCATCTAGCACAGATACGCAGTATTTT. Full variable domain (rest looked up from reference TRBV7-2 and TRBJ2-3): GAGVSQSPSNKVTEKGKDVELRCDPISGHTALYWYRQSLGQGLEFLIYFQGNSAPDKSGLPSDRFSAERTGGSVSTLTIQRTQQEDSAVYLCASSLGLAGGPSSTDTQYFGPGTRLTVL.

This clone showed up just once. CDR3 protein: CASSFLGQGMDEQFF. CDR3 nucleotides: TGTGCCAGCAGCTTTTTGGGACAGGGGATGGATGAGCAGTTCTTC. V is TRBV5-5 and J is TRBJ2-1, with 10 bases that match TRBD1. CDR3 length equals 15 residues. Per germline, CDR1 SGHKS and CDR2 YYEKEE (reference sequence). V was clipped by 2 bases and J by 8 bases; unmatched bases: 7.

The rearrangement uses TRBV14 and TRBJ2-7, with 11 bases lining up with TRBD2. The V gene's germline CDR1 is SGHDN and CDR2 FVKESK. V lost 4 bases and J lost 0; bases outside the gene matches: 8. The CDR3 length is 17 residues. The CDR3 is CASSRGGLAGGSYEQYF. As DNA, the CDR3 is TGTGCCAGCAGCCGGGGGGGCCTAGCGGGGGGCTCCTACGAGCAGTACTTC.

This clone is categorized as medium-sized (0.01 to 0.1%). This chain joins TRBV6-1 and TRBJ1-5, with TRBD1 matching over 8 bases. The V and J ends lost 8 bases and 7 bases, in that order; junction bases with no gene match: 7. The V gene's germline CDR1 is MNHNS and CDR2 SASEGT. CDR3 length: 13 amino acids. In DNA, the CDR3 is TGTGCCAGCGACAGGGGAGAGGGGCAGCCCCAGCATTTT. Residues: CASDRGEGQPQHF.